This T cell receptor (beta chain) is from a study of T cells after yellow fever vaccination. TCRdb reprocessed the 5' RACE reads via MiXCR and lists one record per CDR3 protein. The profile shows about 340,000 distinct CDR3 sequences, approximately 13% of them singletons. This receptor was identified in a man younger than 35 who received the YFV17D yellow fever vaccine. The material sequenced was CD4+ T cells sorted from PBMCs, taken 15 days after the yellow fever booster vaccination.

Here the CDR3 reads CASIIGGRMNTGELFF. CDR3 coding DNA: TGTGCCAGCATCATTGGGGGGCGGATGAACACCGGGGAGCTGTTTTTT. The chain carries TRBV28 and TRBJ2-2; D possibly uses TRBD1 or TRBD2 (6 bases each). The V gene lost 7 bases and the J gene lost 1 base, with 16 bases spanning the gap. Germline CDR1 and CDR2: MDHEN and SYDVKM. CDR3 length: 16 amino acids.